This T cell receptor beta chain emerged from a study of T cells after yellow fever vaccination. Germline assignment: CDR1 MGHRA and CDR2 YSYEKL. CDR3 length equals 15 residues. Trimming cost V 2 bases and J 5 bases; bases outside gene matches: 5. Overall study results and limits: Sorted repertoires could include abundant contaminating clonotypes from bulk cells. Post-booster samples contained most primary-vaccination clones (roughly 96% CD4, approximately 88% CD8).

In this sample, this clonotype turned up a few times. The antigen remains undetermined. TCRdb redid the calling of the 5' RACE reads with MiXCR, one entry per CDR3 protein. The data show about 260,000 distinct CDR3 sequences, 5.2% seen once. J is TRBJ2-1 and V is TRBV4-1, with 8 bases that match TRBD2. The source of this sequence is a man between 18 and 35 years old who received the YFV17D yellow fever vaccine. Sequencing was performed on CD4+ T cells sorted from PBMCs, taken on the day of the yellow fever booster vaccination. The CDR3 DNA reads as TGCGCCAGCAGCCAATTTAGCGGGGTGCACAATGAGCAGTTCTTC. Protein product: CASSQFSGVHNEQFF.